This T cell receptor (beta chain) was captured by sequencing in a study of regulatory dendritic cells for organ transplantation. In the study overall: Dendritic cell cultures received LPS on day 6. Study findings and constraints: Memory T cells were less diverse than naive, with memory CD8+ most oligoclonal. Of resting T cell subsets, memory CD8+ had the most alloreactive clonotypes.

Sorted T cells were CFSE-labeled and cultured around 5 days with allogeneic regulatory or mature dendritic cells at 1:10. Naive CD45RA+ and memory CD45RO+ CD4+ or CD8+ T cells were FACS-sorted. The table came from immunoSEQ multiplex PCR; TCRdb's copy has only in-frame clones and leaves some out. The sample shows roughly 12,000 clones, nearly 80% of them seen only once. To note about this clone: The antigen remains unidentified.

V lost 0 bases to trimming and J lost 2 bases, with 11 bases between them. The CDR3 consists of 15 residues. CDR1 is SGHVS and CDR2 is FQNEAQ in the germline V gene. The sample consisted of naive CD8+ T cells from blood cultured with regulatory dendritic cells. As for subset: CD45RA+ naive T cells. This receptor was obtained from a human donor in good health. This sequence joins TRBV7-8 and TRBJ2-7, with D possibly matching TRBD2 (5 bases). The CDR3, as DNA: TGTGCCAGCAGCTTAGCGAGGGCTGATCCCTACGAGCAGTACTTC. Protein: CASSLARADPYEQYF.